This T cell receptor beta chain derives from a study of blood T cell repertoires in COVID-19 (dated by TCRdb to about 2020). For the wider study: Samples covering the acute and convalescent phases of COVID-19 were provided by collaborators in the United States, Italy and Spain. The prospective study material was composed of cDNA or gDNA derived from T cells, B-cell-depleted T cells, or PBMCs. Where available, HLA class I and class II types were obtained from metadata supplied by the sample provider rather than from assay-based typing. The samples were drawn from the first 160 participants of the ongoing ImmuneRACE study and from 950 to 1,500 subjects provided by 6 global collaborators. Subjects who had been exposed to COVID-19, were actively infected with it, or had recovered from it provided the deeply sampled blood TCRbeta repertoires that made up the dataset. Sample metadata almost always included a de-identified subject ID, COVID-19 status, age in years and sex. The repertoires were made available in a free public database intended to serve as a resource for research on the immune response to SARS-CoV-2.

From its cysteine to its phenylalanine, the CDR3 spans 15 amino acids. This entry keeps only the CDR3 DNA: 45 bases, framed from base 1. V drops 3 bases and J drops 0 bases, leaving 11 bases in between. The germline V gene provides CDR1 SGHTA and CDR2 FQGNSA. The immunoSEQ Assay, a bias-controlled multiplex PCR, was used to amplify TCRbeta CDR3 regions from genomic DNA. The paper's data handling went like this. Within the assay, amplification of reference gene primers was used to estimate how many nucleated cells each sample contained. Sequence reads were collapsed and filtered to measure the absolute abundance of every unique TCRbeta CDR3 rearrangement. For each sample, productive Simpson clonality was calculated as the square root of Simpson's diversity index across productive rearrangements. Entries here come from immuneACCESS through TCRdb and include only in-frame sequences with V and J called. Some clones fail to appear in such tables; in the studies checked, an unresolved V gene covers under half of the shortfall, and the cause of the remainder is unknown. D and trimming come from the DNA, and the V and J calls and clone size come from that table. The sample has 75,000 or so clones on record, 80% of them singletons. About 5% of the sample is held by the ten biggest clonotypes.

What the study reported, not specific to this receptor: The amount of clinical and demographic metadata varied by source and participant and was provided uncurated.

With regard to this clone: Its antigen is not yet known. Within one base of it there is no much larger clone, and no base qualities were kept.

Each collaborating institution followed its own protocols to collect whole blood in K2EDTA tubes. For TCRbeta analysis, collaborators shipped samples in one of three forms: frozen whole blood, isolated PBMCs, or DNA extracted from either of those sample types. Sequencing was done on a sample of peripheral blood. This receptor was identified in a man in his 60s with active or convalescent COVID-19. The rearranged segments are TRBV7-2 and TRBJ1-2; TRBD1 is possibly the D segment (5 matching bases). The CDR3 corresponds to CASSLGGPTNYGYTF. The DNA sequence follows: TGTGCCAGCAGCTTGGGGGGTCCTACTAACTATGGCTACACCTTC.